A single sample is the source of the 10 T cell receptor beta chains below, sequenced in a study of CD4 T cells in relation to SARS-CoV-2 and coronaviruses. Clones were read by immunoSEQ multiplex PCR, and TCRdb kept only the in-frame ones, dropping some. The sample includes approximately 27,000 clones, 65% to 85% of them seen just once. Their antigen targets remain unknown. Before the COVID-19 pandemic, during about 2011-2019, CD4+ T cells were taken from unexposed donors. The cells were cultured for under 13 days before CD4+ T cells were isolated. The sample comprised CD4+ T cells from PBMCs, cultured in vitro. These receptors all come from a human donor in good health.

The chain employs TRBV6-2 or TRBV6-3 and TRBJ2-3; 9 bases match TRBD1. Germline V lookup: CDR1 MNHEY, CDR2 SVGEGT. There are 15 residues in the CDR3. V was clipped by 4 bases and J by 5 bases; unmatched bases: 7. CDR3 protein: CASSSRDRAIDTQYF. Here the CDR3 DNA reads TGTGCCAGCAGTTCCCGGGACAGGGCCATAGATACGCAGTATTTT.

The chain has TRBV6-2 or TRBV6-3 and TRBJ2-2; the match to TRBD2 covers 9 bases. The germline gives CDR1 MNHEY, CDR2 SVGEGT. V lost 6 bases to trimming and J lost 4 bases; unmatched junction nucleotides: 12. CDR3 length: 17 residues. The CDR3 sequence: CASSENEAGGGTGELFF. CDR3 DNA: TGTGCCAGCAGCGAGAACGAAGCGGGAGGCGGCACCGGGGAGCTGTTTTTT.

The gene calls are TRBV19 and TRBJ1-3; the D is unclear. The CDR3 length is 17 residues. CDR1 and CDR2 from the germline V gene are LNHDA and SQIVND (reference sequence). Between the trimmed V and J ends, which lost 5 bases and 5 bases, there was a span of 22 bases. CDR3 in amino acids: CASSPRSGPPYRNTIYF. The CDR3 coding sequence is TGTGCCAGTAGTCCACGTTCAGGTCCTCCTTATCGAAACACCATATATTTT. The full variable domain, in which reference TRBV19 and TRBJ1-3 provide the parts outside the CDR3, is DGGITQSPKYLFRKEGQNVTLSCEQNLNHDAMYWYRQDPGQGLRLIYYSQIVNDFQKGDIAEGYSVSREKKESFPLTVTSAQKNPTAFYLCASSPRSGPPYRNTIYFGEGSWLTVV.

The J gene is TRBJ1-3, the V gene TRBV5-1; possibly TRBD1 for D (5 bases). The CDR3 spans 14 residues. Germline CDR1 SGHRS, CDR2 YFSETQ. V lost 0 bases and J 2 bases, leaving 6 bases between the germline ends. CDR3 in DNA: TGCGCCAGCAGCTTGGCAGGGACTGGAAACACCATATATTTT. It translates to CASSLAGTGNTIYF. Using reference TRBV5-1 and TRBJ1-3 for the parts outside the CDR3, the full variable domain is KAGVTQTPRYLIKTRGQQVTLSCSPISGHRSVSWYQQTPGQGLQFLFEYFSETQRNKGNFPGRFSGRQFSNSRSEMNVSTLELGDSALYLCASSLAGTGNTIYFGEGSWLTVV.

The chain combines TRBV29-1 with TRBJ2-1; tentative D call: TRBD2 (7 bases). The CDR3 covers 15 residues. Germline CDR1 reads SQVTM; CDR2 reads ANQGSEA. V was cut by 6 bases and J by 4 bases, with 19 bases left in between. The CDR3 loop is CSVEGGGRAYNEQFF. The CDR3 nucleotides read TGCAGCGTCGAGGGAGGGGGTAGAGCGTACAATGAGCAGTTCTTC.

The chain links TRBV30 to TRBJ2-3; no reliable D call. The V gene lost 0 bases and the J gene lost 4 bases, with 8 bases spanning the gap. Per the germline V gene, CDR1 is GTSNPN and CDR2 is SVGIG (reference sequence). The CDR3 runs 13 residues. CDR3: CAWSVRGADTQYF. The CDR3, as DNA: TGTGCCTGGAGTGTACGTGGCGCAGATACGCAGTATTTT.

The chain couples TRBV5-1 to TRBJ1-3; maybe TRBD1 (6 bases). Germline V gene data show CDR1 as SGHRS and CDR2 as YFSETQ. There are 17 residues in the CDR3. V shed 2 bases and J shed 6 bases, with 21 bases lying between them. The DNA for the CDR3 is TGCGCCAGCAGCTTAAACCCAGGGGCAGGCACCCTAAACACCATATATTTT. Protein product: CASSLNPGAGTLNTIYF. Complete variable domain (other parts from reference TRBV5-1 and TRBJ1-3): KAGVTQTPRYLIKTRGQQVTLSCSPISGHRSVSWYQQTPGQGLQFLFEYFSETQRNKGNFPGRFSGRQFSNSRSEMNVSTLELGDSALYLCASSLNPGAGTLNTIYFGEGSWLTVV.

The sample holds a few counts of this clone. The J gene is TRBJ1-6, the V gene TRBV7-3, with TRBD1 as a possible D gene (6 bases). Trimming pared 3 bases from V and 8 bases from J, leaving 14 bases between. The CDR3 runs 15 residues. Germline lookup yields CDR1 SGHTA and CDR2 FQGTGA. The CDR3 DNA reads TGTGCCAGCAGCTTGAATGGACAGTTCCATTCACCCCTCCACTTT. Translation: CASSLNGQFHSPLHF. Drawing the rest from reference TRBV7-3 and TRBJ1-6, the complete variable domain is GAGVSQTPSNKVTEKGKYVELRCDPISGHTALYWYRQSLGQGPEFLIYFQGTGAADDSGLPNDRFFAVRPEGSVSTLKIQRTERGDSAVYLCASSLNGQFHSPLHFGNGTRLTVT.

The rearrangement joins TRBV2 to TRBJ1-4, with 8 bases matching TRBD1. The V and J ends lost 4 bases and 1 base, in that order; junction bases with no gene match: 2. CDR1 and CDR2 (germline): SNHLY, FYNNEI. There are 15 residues in the CDR3. The CDR3 reads CASSVQGETNEKLFF. DNA of the CDR3: TGTGCCAGCAGTGTACAGGGGGAAACTAATGAAAAACTGTTTTTT.

The chain employs TRBV7-9 and TRBJ2-5; 13 bases align to TRBD2. The length of the CDR3 is 15 residues. Trimming took 6 bases from V and 4 from J; bases not matched to a gene: 5. The V gene's germline CDR1 is SEHNR and CDR2 FQNEAQ (reference sequence). CDR3 in amino acids: CASRPGLAGSETQYF. CDR3 DNA: TGTGCCAGCAGGCCGGGACTAGCGGGATCAGAGACCCAGTACTTC.